In this sample, the clone carrying this TCR beta chain turned up a few times. This sample is drawn from a study of T-cell memory formation after mild COVID-19. Employing constant-segment primers, 5'RACE generated TCR alpha and TCR beta cDNA libraries bearing sample barcodes and UMIs. One entry per CDR3 protein results from TCRdb running MiXCR on the 5' RACE reads. The sample lists roughly 310,000 distinct CDR3 sequences, about a sixth occurring once. Germline V gene lookup returns CDR1 LGHNA and CDR2 YNFKEQ. The CDR3 has 15 amino acids. The J segment lost 2 bases and the V segment lost 4 bases, leaving 6 bases of the junction unmatched.

Sequenced: PBMCs or a T cell subset sorted from them (not recorded which). This sequence was found in a man in his late teens or twenties who had mild COVID-19 (a few samples of this study predate the infection). Cell type and time point are not known. The V and J genes are TRBV4-2 and TRBJ2-7, with 9 bases that match TRBD1. CDR3 DNA: TGTGCCAGCAGCCTCCCGGGACAGGGAACCTACGAGCAGTACTTC. Residues: CASSLPGQGTYEQYF.